This TCR beta chain is drawn from a study of CD8+ T cells in alopecia areata. The CDR3 is 18 amino acids. V was cut by 0 bases and J by 0 bases, with 17 bases left in between. Germline V lookup: CDR1 SGHAT, CDR2 FQNNGV. It was cDNA, reverse transcribed from extracted RNA, that served as the sequencing template. Clones were read by immunoSEQ multiplex PCR, and TCRdb kept only the in-frame ones, dropping some. The table has around 100,000 clones, over 75% seen once. Sample treatment: oral pan-JAK inhibitor, 5-10 mg twice daily. The chain carries TRBV11-2 and TRBJ2-5; D uncertain. The sequence came from a human donor with alopecia areata. The specimen comprised CD8+ T cells sorted from blood, sampled around week 31, from a patient treated with tofacitinib. DNA of the CDR3: TGTGCCAGCAGCTTAGATCGTGTGGGCGTTTCGTACCAAGAGACCCAGTACTTC. It is translated as CASSLDRVGVSYQETQYF.